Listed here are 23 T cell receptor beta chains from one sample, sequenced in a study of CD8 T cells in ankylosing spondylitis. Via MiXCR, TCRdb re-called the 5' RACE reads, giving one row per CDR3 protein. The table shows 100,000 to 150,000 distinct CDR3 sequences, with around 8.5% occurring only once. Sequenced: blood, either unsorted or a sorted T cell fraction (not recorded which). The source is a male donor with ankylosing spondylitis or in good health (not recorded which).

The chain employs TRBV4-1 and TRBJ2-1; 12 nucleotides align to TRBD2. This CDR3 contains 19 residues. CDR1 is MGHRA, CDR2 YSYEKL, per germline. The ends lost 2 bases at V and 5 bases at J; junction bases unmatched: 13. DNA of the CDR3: TGCGCCAGCAGCCAACGGACTAGCGGGATCGCCTTGGACCACAATGAGCAGTTCTTC. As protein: CASSQRTSGIALDHNEQFF.

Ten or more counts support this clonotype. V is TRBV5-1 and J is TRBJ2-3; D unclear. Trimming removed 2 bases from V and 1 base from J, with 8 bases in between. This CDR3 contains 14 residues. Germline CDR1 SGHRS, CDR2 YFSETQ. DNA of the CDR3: TGCGCCAGCAGCTTACCCGAGGGCACAGATACGCAGTATTTT. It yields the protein CASSLPEGTDTQYF.

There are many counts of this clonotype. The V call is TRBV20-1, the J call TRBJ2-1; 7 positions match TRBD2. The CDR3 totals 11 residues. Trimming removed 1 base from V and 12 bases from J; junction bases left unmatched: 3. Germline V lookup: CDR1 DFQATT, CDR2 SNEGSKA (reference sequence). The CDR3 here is CSARVSSGQFF. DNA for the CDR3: TGCAGTGCTAGAGTTTCTAGCGGGCAGTTCTTC.

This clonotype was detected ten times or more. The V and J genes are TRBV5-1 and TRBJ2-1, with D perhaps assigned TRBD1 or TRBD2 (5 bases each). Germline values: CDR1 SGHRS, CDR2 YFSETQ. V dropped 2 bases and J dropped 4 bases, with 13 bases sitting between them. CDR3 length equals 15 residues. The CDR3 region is CASSFRDLQYNEQFF. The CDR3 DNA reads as TGCGCCAGCAGCTTCCGGGACCTACAATACAATGAGCAGTTCTTC.

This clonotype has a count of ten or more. The CDR3 loop reads CATSDRRGSVSPLHF. The CDR3 coding sequence is TGTGCCACCAGTGATCGTCGGGGATCGGTTTCACCCCTCCACTTT. The chain combines TRBV24-1 with TRBJ1-6; D unresolved. The germline CDR1 and CDR2 sequences are KGHDR and SFDVKD. Trimming pared 3 bases from V and 9 bases from J, leaving 14 bases between. CDR3 length: 15 amino acids.

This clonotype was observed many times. The chain's CDR3 is CAISRQGGDTEAFF. As DNA, the CDR3 is TGTGCCATCAGTAGACAGGGGGGGGACACTGAAGCTTTCTTT. The V and J genes are TRBV10-3 and TRBJ1-1; 9 nucleotides agree with TRBD1. The CDR3 spans 14 residues. The junction had 4 bases not matched to a gene; V was cut back by 5 bases and J by 3 bases. Germline values: CDR1 ENHRY, CDR2 SYGVKD.

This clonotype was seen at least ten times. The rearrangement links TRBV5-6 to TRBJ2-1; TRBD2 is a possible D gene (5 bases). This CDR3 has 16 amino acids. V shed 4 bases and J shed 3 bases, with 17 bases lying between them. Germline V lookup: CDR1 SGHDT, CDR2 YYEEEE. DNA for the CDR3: TGTGCCAGCAGCCTACCCGGCAGCGGAAACTACAATGAGCAGTTCTTC. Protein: CASSLPGSGNYNEQFF.

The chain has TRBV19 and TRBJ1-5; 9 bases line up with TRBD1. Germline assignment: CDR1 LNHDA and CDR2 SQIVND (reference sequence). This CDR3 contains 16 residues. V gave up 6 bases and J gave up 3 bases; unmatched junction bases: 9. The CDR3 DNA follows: TGTGCCAGTAGATTAACCGGGACAGGGTTCAATCAGCCCCAGCATTTT. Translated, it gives CASRLTGTGFNQPQHF.

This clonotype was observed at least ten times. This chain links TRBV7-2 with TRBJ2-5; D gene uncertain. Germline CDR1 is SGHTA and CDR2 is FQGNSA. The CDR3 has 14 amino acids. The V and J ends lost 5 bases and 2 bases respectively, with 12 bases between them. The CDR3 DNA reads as TGTGCCAGCAGCGTACAGACTTTGCAAGAGACCCAGTACTTC. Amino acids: CASSVQTLQETQYF.

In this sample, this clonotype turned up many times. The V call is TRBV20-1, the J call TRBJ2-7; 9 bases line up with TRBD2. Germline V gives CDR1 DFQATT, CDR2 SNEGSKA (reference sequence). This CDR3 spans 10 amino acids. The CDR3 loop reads CSLTSGEQYF. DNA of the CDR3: TGCAGCTTGACTAGCGGCGAGCAGTACTTC.

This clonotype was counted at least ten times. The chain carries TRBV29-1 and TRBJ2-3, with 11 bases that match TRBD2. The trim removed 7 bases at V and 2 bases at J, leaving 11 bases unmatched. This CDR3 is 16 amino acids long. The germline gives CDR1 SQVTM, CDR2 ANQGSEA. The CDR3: CSGRLAGFASTDTQYF. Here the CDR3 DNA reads TGCAGCGGACGACTAGCGGGATTTGCCTCCACAGATACGCAGTATTTT.

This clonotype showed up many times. The CDR3 spells CASSFTLPKETQYF. The CDR3 DNA sequence: TGTGCCAGCAGCTTCACCCTGCCAAAAGAGACCCAGTACTTC. The V and J genes are TRBV7-2 and TRBJ2-5; D ambiguous. CDR1 is SGHTA, CDR2 FQGNSA, per germline. V lost 3 bases, J lost 3 bases, and 11 bases lay in between. This CDR3 is built from 14 residues. The whole variable domain, filled in from reference TRBV7-2 and TRBJ2-5, reads GAGVSQSPSNKVTEKGKDVELRCDPISGHTALYWYRQSLGQGLEFLIYFQGNSAPDKSGLPSDRFSAERTGGSVSTLTIQRTQQEDSAVYLCASSFTLPKETQYFGPGTRLLVL.

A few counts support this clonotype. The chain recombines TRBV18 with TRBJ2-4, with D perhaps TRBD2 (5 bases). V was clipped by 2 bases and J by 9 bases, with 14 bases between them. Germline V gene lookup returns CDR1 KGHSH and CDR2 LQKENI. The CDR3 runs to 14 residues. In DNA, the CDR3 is TGTGCCAGCTCACCATCGCGAGGCGAGGGCATTCAGTACTTC. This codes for CASSPSRGEGIQYF.

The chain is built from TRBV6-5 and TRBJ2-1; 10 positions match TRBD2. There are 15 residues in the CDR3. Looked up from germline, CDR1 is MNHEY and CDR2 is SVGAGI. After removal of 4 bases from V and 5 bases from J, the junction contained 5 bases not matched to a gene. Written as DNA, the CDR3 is TGTGCCAGCAGTTCAGCGGGAGGGCCGCACAATGAGCAGTTCTTC. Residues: CASSSAGGPHNEQFF.

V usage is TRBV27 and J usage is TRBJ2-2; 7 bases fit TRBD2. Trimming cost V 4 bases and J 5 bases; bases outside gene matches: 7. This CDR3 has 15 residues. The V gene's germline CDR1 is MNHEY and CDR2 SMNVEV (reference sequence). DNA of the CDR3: TGTGCCAGCAGTTCTTGGATGGGGGGGACCGGGGAGCTGTTTTTT. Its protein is CASSSWMGGTGELFF.

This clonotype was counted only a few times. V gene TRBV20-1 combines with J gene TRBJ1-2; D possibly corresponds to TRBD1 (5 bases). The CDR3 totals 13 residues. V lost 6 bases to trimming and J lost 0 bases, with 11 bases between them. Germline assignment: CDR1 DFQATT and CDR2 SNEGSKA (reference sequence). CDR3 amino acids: CSAKGTPNYGYTF. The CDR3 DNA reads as TGCAGTGCGAAGGGGACCCCTAACTATGGCTACACCTTC.

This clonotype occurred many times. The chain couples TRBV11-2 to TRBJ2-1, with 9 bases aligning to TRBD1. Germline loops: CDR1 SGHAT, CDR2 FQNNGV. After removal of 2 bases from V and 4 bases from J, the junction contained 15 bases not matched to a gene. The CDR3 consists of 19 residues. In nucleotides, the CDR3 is TGTGCCAGCAGCTTACGAGCGGACAGGGGAACCAGTCATTACAATGAGCAGTTCTTC. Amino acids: CASSLRADRGTSHYNEQFF.

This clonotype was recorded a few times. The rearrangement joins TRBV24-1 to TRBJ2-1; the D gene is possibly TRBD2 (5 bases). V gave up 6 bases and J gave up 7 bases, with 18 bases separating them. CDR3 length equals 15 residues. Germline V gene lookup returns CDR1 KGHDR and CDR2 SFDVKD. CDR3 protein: CATSRNQRRQNEQFF. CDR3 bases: TGTGCCACCAGTCGGAACCAGCGGAGGCAGAATGAGCAGTTCTTC.

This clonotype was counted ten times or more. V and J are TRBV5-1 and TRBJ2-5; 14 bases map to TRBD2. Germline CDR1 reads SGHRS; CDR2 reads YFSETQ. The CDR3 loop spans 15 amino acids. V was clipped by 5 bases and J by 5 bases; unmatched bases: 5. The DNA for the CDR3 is TGCGCCAGCAGTTCCGGGACTAGCGGGAGTGAGACCCAGTACTTC. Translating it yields CASSSGTSGSETQYF.

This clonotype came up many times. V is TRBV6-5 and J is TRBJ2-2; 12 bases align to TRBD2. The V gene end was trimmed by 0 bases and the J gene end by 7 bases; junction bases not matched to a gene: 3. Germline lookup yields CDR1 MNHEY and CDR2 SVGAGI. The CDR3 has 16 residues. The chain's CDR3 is CASSYSSSGRGGELFF. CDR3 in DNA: TGTGCCAGCAGTTACTCGTCTAGCGGGAGGGGCGGGGAGCTGTTTTTT.

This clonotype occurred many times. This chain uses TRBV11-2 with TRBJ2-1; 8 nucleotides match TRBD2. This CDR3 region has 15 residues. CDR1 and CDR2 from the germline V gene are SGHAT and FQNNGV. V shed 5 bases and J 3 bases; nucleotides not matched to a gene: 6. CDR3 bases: TGTGCCAGCAGCCGAACTAGCGGAAGCTACAATGAGCAGTTCTTC. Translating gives CASSRTSGSYNEQFF.

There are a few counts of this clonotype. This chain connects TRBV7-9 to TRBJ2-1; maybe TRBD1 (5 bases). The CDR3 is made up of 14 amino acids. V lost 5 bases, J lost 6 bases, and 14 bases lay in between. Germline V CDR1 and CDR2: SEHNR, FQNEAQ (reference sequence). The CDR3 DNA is TGTGCCAGCAGCACAAAGGGCAGGGTCAATGAGCAGTTCTTC. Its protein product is CASSTKGRVNEQFF.

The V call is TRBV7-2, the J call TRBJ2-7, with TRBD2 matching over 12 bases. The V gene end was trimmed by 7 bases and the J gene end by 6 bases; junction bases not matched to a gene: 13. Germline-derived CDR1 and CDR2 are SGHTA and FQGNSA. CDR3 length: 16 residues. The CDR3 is CASTKVWTSGKSEQYF. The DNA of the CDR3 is TGTGCCAGCACCAAGGTTTGGACTAGCGGGAAATCCGAGCAGTACTTC.